This is a list of T cell receptor beta chains from one sample in a study of T cell responses to AZD1222 COVID-19 vaccine. Measured with immunoSEQ multiplex PCR; TCRdb has only the in-frame clones, and not every one. This table has 90,000 to 100,000 clones, roughly nine tenths appearing once. Sequences were derived from peripheral blood, sampled on day 0 of AZD1222 vaccination. These receptors originate from an adult in good health. CDR3s include the opening cysteine and the closing phenylalanine or tryptophan. D genes are given only for firm matches. Clone size is shown for a subset of rows, as once, few, many or a class of expanded clone.

cdr3_aa,cdr3_nt,cdr3_length,clone_size,v_call,d_call,j_call
CAISASNYEQYF,TGTGCCATCAGTGCATCCAACTACGAGCAGTACTTC,12,NA,TRBV10-3,NA,TRBJ2-7
CASSLGAGNSPLHF,TGTGCCAGCAGCTTAGGGGCAGGGAATTCACCCCTCCACTTT,14,NA,TRBV13,NA,TRBJ1-6
CASSYAAFEPQHF,TGTGCCAGCAGTTACGCAGCTTTTGAGCCCCAGCATTTT,13,NA,TRBV6-5,NA,TRBJ1-5
CASSQDKGRYTEAFF,TGCGCCAGCAGCCAAGATAAGGGGAGGTACACTGAAGCTTTCTTT,15,few,TRBV4-3,NA,TRBJ1-1
CASSLDARGGNEQFF,TGTGCCAGCAGCTTAGACGCCAGGGGGGGCAATGAGCAGTTCTTC,15,NA,TRBV7-2,NA,TRBJ2-1
CASSSDPGRTDTQYF,TGTGCCAGCAGCTCTGACCCGGGGCGGACAGATACGCAGTATTTT,15,NA,TRBV7-2,NA,TRBJ2-3
CATAPGSDNEQFF,TGTGCCACCGCACCGGGGAGCGACAATGAGCAGTTCTTC,13,NA,TRBV13,NA,TRBJ2-1
CASSQPLTGELFF,TGTGCCAGCAGCCAACCCCTGACCGGGGAGCTGTTTTTT,13,NA,TRBV14,NA,TRBJ2-2
CASSLGSPDTQYF,TGCGCCAGCAGCTTAGGCTCCCCGGATACGCAGTATTTT,13,once,TRBV5-1,NA,TRBJ2-3
CASSQVGRGAQETQYF,TGTGCCAGCAGCCAAGTTGGGCGGGGGGCCCAAGAGACCCAGTACTTC,16,NA,TRBV4-2,TRBD2,TRBJ2-5
CASSTRTQQGDTQYF,TGTGCCAGCAGCACGCGGACGCAACAGGGAGATACGCAGTATTTT,15,NA,TRBV11-3,NA,TRBJ2-3
CASSEVYRVGYEQYF,TGTGCCAGCAGTGAAGTCTACAGGGTGGGATACGAGCAGTACTTC,15,NA,TRBV6-1,NA,TRBJ2-7
CASSQGRQNSPLHF,TGTGCCAGCAGCCAAGGGAGACAGAATTCACCCCTCCACTTT,14,NA,TRBV4-2,NA,TRBJ1-6
CASSLGYLGTEAFF,TGTGCCAGCAGCCTGGGGTATTTGGGCACTGAAGCTTTCTTT,14,NA,TRBV7-6,NA,TRBJ1-1
CAISDLTGGPLRNEQFF,TGTGCCATCAGTGATCTAACGGGAGGGCCCCTCCGCAATGAGCAGTTCTTC,17,NA,TRBV10-3,TRBD2,TRBJ2-1
CASSLEGAWETQYF,TGTGCCAGCAGCTTGGAGGGGGCTTGGGAGACCCAGTACTTC,14,NA,TRBV5-5,TRBD1,TRBJ2-5
CASSPSPYRVRSADTQYF,TGTGCCAGCAGCCCGTCACCCTACAGGGTACGGAGTGCAGATACGCAGTATTTT,18,NA,TRBV7-3,NA,TRBJ2-3
CASAGSGGTAETQYF,TGCGCCAGCGCCGGGAGCGGGGGAACAGCAGAGACCCAGTACTTC,15,once,TRBV5-1,TRBD2,TRBJ2-5
CASIQRGVNTGELFF,TGTGCCAGTATTCAGCGGGGGGTCAACACCGGGGAGCTGTTTTTT,15,NA,TRBV19,TRBD2,TRBJ2-2
CASSSKLGRGETDTQYF,TGTGCCAGCAGCTCCAAATTGGGGCGGGGGGAAACAGATACGCAGTATTTT,17,NA,TRBV5-4,TRBD2,TRBJ2-3
CASSSGTGATGELFF,TGCGCCAGCAGTTCCGGGACAGGAGCTACCGGGGAGCTGTTTTTT,15,NA,TRBV5-1,TRBD1,TRBJ2-2
CASSLVPAQETQYF,TGTGCCAGCAGCTTGGTACCAGCACAAGAGACCCAGTACTTC,14,NA,TRBV5-4,NA,TRBJ2-5
CASSQDSGLAGDASYNEQFF,TGCGCCAGCAGCCAAGACAGCGGGCTAGCGGGAGACGCCTCCTACAATGAGCAGTTCTTC,20,few,TRBV4-1,TRBD2,TRBJ2-1
CASSQNGGQGDTEAFF,TGTGCCAGCAGCCAGAATGGGGGCCAGGGAGACACTGAAGCTTTCTTT,16,NA,TRBV14,NA,TRBJ1-1
CASSPGTEKLFF,TGTGCCAGCAGCCCCGGGACTGAAAAACTGTTTTTT,12,NA,TRBV7-9,NA,TRBJ1-4
CASSQDIDEQFF,TGCGCCAGCAGCCAAGATATCGATGAGCAGTTCTTC,12,NA,TRBV4-1,NA,TRBJ2-1
CASSLAGHSNQPQHF,TGTGCCAGCAGCTTAGCGGGCCATAGCAATCAGCCCCAGCATTTT,15,NA,TRBV7-2,NA,TRBJ1-5
CASSQDNRSSGNTIYF,TGTGCCAGCAGCCAAGATAACAGAAGCTCTGGAAACACCATATATTTT,16,NA,TRBV4-2,NA,TRBJ1-3
CASSFDRVIADTQYF,TGTGCCAGCAGCTTCGACAGGGTGATAGCAGATACGCAGTATTTT,15,NA,TRBV11-3,TRBD1,TRBJ2-3
CASSRSYNSPLHF,TGTGCCAGCAGTCGCTCCTATAATTCACCCCTCCACTTT,13,NA,TRBV6-4,NA,TRBJ1-6
CASSLQGTGKSNEQFF,TGTGCCAGCAGCTTACAGGGGACAGGGAAGAGCAATGAGCAGTTCTTC,16,NA,TRBV7-3,TRBD1,TRBJ2-1
CASSSQPQGAGQPQHF,TGTGCCAGCAGCTCCCAACCACAGGGGGCGGGACAGCCCCAGCATTTT,16,NA,TRBV7-2,TRBD1,TRBJ1-5
CASSHRVDGYTF,TGTGCCAGCAGCCACAGGGTGGATGGCTACACCTTC,12,NA,TRBV7-8,NA,TRBJ1-2
CASTRDASSYNSPLHF,TGTGCCAGCACCCGGGACGCCAGCTCCTATAATTCACCCCTCCACTTT,16,NA,TRBV27,NA,TRBJ1-6
CASSHGAANTGELFF,TGTGCCAGCTCCCACGGGGCAGCGAACACCGGGGAGCTGTTTTTT,15,NA,TRBV18,NA,TRBJ2-2
CASSQVIGLAGGTYF,TGTGCCAGCAGCCAAGTGATTGGGCTAGCGGGGGGGACGTACTTC,15,NA,TRBV14,TRBD2,TRBJ2-7
CASSAVGKETQYF,TGCGCCAGCAGCGCCGTCGGGAAAGAGACCCAGTACTTC,13,NA,TRBV5-1,NA,TRBJ2-5
CASSYSPSGGGPSYNEQFF,TGTGCCAGCAGTTACTCGCCTAGCGGAGGGGGGCCCTCCTACAATGAGCAGTTCTTC,19,NA,TRBV6-2/TRBV6-3,NA,TRBJ2-1
CASSPENAGVSGYTF,TGTGCCAGCAGCCCCGAAAACGCGGGGGTTTCGGGCTACACCTTC,15,few,TRBV7-9,NA,TRBJ1-2
CASSQDSRIYGYTF,TGTGCCAGCAGCCAGGACAGCCGAATCTATGGCTACACCTTC,14,NA,TRBV7-9,NA,TRBJ1-2
CASSSKGGDNYGYTF,TGCGCCAGCAGCTCCAAGGGAGGAGATAACTATGGCTACACCTTC,15,NA,TRBV5-1,NA,TRBJ1-2
CASSIGLDYEQYF,TGTGCCAGTAGTATTGGTCTTGACTACGAGCAGTACTTC,13,NA,TRBV19,NA,TRBJ2-7
CASRGDSYEQYF,TGTGCCAGCAGAGGGGATTCCTACGAGCAGTACTTC,12,NA,TRBV5-4,NA,TRBJ2-7
CATTRIPTGGWNEQFF,TGTGCCACCACCCGTATCCCCACAGGGGGCTGGAATGAGCAGTTCTTC,16,once,TRBV15,TRBD1,TRBJ2-1
CASSLASGRAGGNEQFF,TGTGCCAGCAGCTTAGCTAGCGGGAGGGCCGGGGGAAATGAGCAGTTCTTC,17,NA,TRBV11-2,TRBD2,TRBJ2-1
CASIPSSRSNEKLFF,TGTGCCAGCATCCCATCGTCGAGGTCCAATGAAAAACTGTTTTTT,15,NA,TRBV6-6,NA,TRBJ1-4
CASSQAASRDYGYTF,TGCGCCAGCAGCCAAGCGGCCTCAAGGGACTATGGCTACACCTTC,15,NA,TRBV4-3,NA,TRBJ1-2
CASSQILLANEQFF,TGCGCCAGCAGCCAGATCTTGTTAGCGAATGAGCAGTTCTTC,14,once,TRBV4-3,NA,TRBJ2-1
CASREGSIYEQYF,TGTGCCAGCAGAGAAGGGTCCATCTACGAGCAGTACTTC,13,once,TRBV6-6,NA,TRBJ2-7
CASGSSYPGDTEAFF,TGTGCTAGTGGTTCCTCCTATCCGGGGGACACTGAAGCTTTCTTT,15,NA,TRBV12-5,NA,TRBJ1-1